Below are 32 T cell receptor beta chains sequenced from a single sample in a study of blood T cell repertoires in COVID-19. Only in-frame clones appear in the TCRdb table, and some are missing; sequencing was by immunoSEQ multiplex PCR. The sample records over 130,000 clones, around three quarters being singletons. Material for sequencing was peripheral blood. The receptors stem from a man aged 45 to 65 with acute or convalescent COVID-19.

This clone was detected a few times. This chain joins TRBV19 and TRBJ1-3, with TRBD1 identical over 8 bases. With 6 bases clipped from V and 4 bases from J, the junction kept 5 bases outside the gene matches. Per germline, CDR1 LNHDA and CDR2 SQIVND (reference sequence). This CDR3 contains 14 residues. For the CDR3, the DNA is TGTGCCAGTAGCCCAGGACAGGGCGGAAACACCATATATTTT. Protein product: CASSPGQGGNTIYF.

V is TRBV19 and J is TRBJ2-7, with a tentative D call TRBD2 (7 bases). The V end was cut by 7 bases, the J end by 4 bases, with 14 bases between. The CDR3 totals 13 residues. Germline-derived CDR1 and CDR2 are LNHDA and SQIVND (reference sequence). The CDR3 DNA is TGTGCCAGTACCCCAAGGGGGGGGTACGAGCAGTACTTC. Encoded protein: CASTPRGGYEQYF.

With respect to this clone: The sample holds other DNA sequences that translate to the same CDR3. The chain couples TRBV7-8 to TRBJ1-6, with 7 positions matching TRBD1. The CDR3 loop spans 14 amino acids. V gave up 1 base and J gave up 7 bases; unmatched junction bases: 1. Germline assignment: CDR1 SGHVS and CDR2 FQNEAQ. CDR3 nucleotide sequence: TGTGCCAGCAGCTTAGAACAGGGGAATTCACCCCTCCACTTT. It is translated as CASSLEQGNSPLHF.

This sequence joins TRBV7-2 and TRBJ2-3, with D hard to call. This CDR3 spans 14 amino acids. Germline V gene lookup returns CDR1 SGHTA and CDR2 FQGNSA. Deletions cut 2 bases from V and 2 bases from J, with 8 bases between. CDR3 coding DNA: TGTGCCAGCAGCTTACATTGGGCCACAGATACGCAGTATTTT. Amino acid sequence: CASSLHWATDTQYF.

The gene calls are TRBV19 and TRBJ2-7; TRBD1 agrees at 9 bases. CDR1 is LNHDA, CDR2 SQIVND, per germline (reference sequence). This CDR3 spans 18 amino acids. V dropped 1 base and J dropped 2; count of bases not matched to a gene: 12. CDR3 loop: CASSIGGQGSWYPYEQYF. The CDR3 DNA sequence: TGTGCCAGTAGTATAGGTGGACAGGGGTCGTGGTATCCCTACGAGCAGTACTTC.

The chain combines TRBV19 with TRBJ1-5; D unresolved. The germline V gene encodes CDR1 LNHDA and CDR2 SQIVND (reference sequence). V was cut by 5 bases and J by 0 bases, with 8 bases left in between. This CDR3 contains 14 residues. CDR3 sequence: CASSWSDSNQPQHF. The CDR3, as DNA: TGTGCCAGTAGTTGGTCAGATAGCAATCAGCCCCAGCATTTT.

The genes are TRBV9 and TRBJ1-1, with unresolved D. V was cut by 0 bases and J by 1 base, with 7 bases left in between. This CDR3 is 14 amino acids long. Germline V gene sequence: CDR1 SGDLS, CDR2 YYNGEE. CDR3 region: CASSVGPGNTEAFF. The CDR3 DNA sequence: TGTGCCAGCAGCGTAGGGCCAGGGAACACTGAAGCTTTCTTT.

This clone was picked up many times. In DNA, the CDR3 is TGCGCCACCCCGGGACAGGGATTTTCACCCCTCCACTTT. Translating gives CATPGQGFSPLHF. The chain joins TRBV4-1 to TRBJ1-6, with 9 positions matching TRBD1. CDR3 length: 13 residues. J gave up 9 bases and V 10 bases, and 7 bases lay outside the gene matches. CDR1 and CDR2 (germline): MGHRA, YSYEKL.

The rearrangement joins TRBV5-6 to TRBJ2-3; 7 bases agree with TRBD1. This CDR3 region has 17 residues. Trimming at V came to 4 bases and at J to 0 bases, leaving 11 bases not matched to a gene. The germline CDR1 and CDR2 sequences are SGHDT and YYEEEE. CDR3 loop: CASSANRGLASTDTQYF. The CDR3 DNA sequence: TGTGCCAGCAGCGCGAACAGGGGTCTAGCTAGCACAGATACGCAGTATTTT. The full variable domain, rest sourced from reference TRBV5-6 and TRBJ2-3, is DAGVTQSPTHLIKTRGQQVTLRCSPKSGHDTVSWYQQALGQGPQFIFQYYEEEERQRGNFPDRFSGHQFPNYSSELNVNALLLGDSALYLCASSANRGLASTDTQYFGPGTRLTVL.

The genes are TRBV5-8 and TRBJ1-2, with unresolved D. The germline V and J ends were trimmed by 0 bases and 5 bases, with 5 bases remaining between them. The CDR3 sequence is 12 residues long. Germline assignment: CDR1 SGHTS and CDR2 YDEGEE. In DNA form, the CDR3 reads TGTGCCAGCAGCTTGGGGCAGTATGGCTACACCTTC. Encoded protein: CASSLGQYGYTF.

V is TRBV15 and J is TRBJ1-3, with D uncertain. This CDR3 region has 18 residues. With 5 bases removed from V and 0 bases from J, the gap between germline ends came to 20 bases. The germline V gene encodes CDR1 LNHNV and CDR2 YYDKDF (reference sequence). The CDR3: CATSRNLEPRASGNTIYF. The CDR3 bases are TGTGCCACCAGCCGCAATTTGGAACCGAGGGCCTCTGGAAACACCATATATTTT.

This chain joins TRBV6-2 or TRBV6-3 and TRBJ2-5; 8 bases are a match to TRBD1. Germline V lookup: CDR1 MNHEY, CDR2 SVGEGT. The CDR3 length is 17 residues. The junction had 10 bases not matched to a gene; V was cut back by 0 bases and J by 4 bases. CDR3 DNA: TGTGCCAGCAGTTACTCGCTAACAGGACAGGGAAGAGAGACCCAGTACTTC. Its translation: CASSYSLTGQGRETQYF.

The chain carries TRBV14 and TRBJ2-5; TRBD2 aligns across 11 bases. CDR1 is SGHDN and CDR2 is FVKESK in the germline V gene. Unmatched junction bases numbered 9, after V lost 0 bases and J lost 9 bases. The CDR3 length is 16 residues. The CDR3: CASSQDTSGGRVSQYF. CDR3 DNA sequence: TGTGCCAGCAGCCAAGACACTAGCGGGGGCCGGGTCTCCCAGTACTTC.

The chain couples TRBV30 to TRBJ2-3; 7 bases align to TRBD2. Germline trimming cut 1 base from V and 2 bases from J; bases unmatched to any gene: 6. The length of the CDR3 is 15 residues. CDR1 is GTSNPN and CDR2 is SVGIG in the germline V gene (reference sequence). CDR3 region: CAWSEGGGATDTQYF. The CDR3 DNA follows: TGTGCCTGGAGTGAAGGCGGGGGTGCCACAGATACGCAGTATTTT.

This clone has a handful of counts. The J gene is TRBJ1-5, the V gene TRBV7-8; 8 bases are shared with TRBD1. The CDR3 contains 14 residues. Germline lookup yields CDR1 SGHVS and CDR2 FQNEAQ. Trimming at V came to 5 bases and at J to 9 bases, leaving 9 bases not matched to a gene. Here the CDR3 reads CASSLNRGDMPQHF. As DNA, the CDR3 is TGTGCCAGCAGCCTTAACAGGGGGGATATGCCCCAGCATTTT.

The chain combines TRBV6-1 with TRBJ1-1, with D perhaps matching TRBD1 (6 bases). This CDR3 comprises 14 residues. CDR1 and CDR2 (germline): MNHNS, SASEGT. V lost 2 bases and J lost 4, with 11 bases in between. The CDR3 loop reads CASSEQGIVTEAFF. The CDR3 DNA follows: TGTGCCAGCAGTGAACAGGGGATAGTCACTGAAGCTTTCTTT.

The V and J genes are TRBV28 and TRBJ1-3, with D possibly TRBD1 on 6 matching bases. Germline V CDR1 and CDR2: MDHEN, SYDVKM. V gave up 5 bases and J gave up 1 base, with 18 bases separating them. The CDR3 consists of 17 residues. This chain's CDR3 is CASSPRKGVISGNTIYF. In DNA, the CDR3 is TGTGCCAGCAGTCCTAGAAAGGGGGTCATTTCTGGAAACACCATATATTTT. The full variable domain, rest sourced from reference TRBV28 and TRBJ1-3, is DVKVTQSSRYLVKRTGEKVFLECVQDMDHENMFWYRQDPGLGLRLIYFSYDVKMKEKGDIPEGYSVSREKKERFSLILESASTNQTSMYLCASSPRKGVISGNTIYFGEGSWLTVV.

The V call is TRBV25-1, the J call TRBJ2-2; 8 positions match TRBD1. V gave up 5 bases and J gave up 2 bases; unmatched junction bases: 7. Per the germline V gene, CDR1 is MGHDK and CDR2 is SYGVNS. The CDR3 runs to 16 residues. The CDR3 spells CASSWIGTGNTGELFF. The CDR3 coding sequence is TGTGCCAGCAGTTGGATCGGGACAGGAAACACCGGGGAGCTGTTTTTT.

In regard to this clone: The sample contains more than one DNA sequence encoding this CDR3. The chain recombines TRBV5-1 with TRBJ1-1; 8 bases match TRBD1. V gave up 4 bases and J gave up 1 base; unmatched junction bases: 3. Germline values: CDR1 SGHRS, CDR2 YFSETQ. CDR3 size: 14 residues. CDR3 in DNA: TGCGCCAGCAGCCCACAGGGGGGGAACACTGAAGCTTTCTTT. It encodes CASSPQGGNTEAFF. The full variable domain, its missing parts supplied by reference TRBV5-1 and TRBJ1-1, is KAGVTQTPRYLIKTRGQQVTLSCSPISGHRSVSWYQQTPGQGLQFLFEYFSETQRNKGNFPGRFSGRQFSNSRSEMNVSTLELGDSALYLCASSPQGGNTEAFFGQGTRLTVV.

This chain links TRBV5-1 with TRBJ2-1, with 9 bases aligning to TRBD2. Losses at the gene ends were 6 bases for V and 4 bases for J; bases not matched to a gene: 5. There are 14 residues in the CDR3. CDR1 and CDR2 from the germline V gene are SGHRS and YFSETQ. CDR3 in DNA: TGCGCCAGCACCTTAGCGGGGGCTTACAATGAGCAGTTCTTC. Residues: CASTLAGAYNEQFF.

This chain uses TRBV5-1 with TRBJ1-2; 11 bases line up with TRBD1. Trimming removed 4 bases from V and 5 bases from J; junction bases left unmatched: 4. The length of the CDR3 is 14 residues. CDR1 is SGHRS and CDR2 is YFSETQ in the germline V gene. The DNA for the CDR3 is TGCGCCAGCAGCGGGGGACAGGGGGAGTATGGCTACACCTTC. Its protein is CASSGGQGEYGYTF.

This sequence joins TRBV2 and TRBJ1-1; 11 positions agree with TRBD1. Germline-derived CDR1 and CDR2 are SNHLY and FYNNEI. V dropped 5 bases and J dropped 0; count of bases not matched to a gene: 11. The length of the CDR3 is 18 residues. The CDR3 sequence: CASSRTGGAGTVNTEAFF. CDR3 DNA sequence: TGTGCCAGCAGTAGGACAGGGGGCGCCGGAACGGTGAACACTGAAGCTTTCTTT.

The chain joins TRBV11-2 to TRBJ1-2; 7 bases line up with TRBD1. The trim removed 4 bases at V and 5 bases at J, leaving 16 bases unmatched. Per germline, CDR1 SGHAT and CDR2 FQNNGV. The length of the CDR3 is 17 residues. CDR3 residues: CASSSNRGGRSGYGYTF. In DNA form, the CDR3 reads TGTGCCAGCAGCTCGAACAGGGGCGGGCGTTCGGGGTATGGCTACACCTTC.

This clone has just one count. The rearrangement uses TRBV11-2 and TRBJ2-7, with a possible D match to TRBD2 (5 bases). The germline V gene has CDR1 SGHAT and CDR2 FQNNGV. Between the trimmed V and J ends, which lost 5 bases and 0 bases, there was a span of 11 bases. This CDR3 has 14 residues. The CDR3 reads CASSPSGDSYEQYV. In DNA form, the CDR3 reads TGTGCCAGCAGCCCTTCCGGGGACTCCTACGAGCAGTACGTC.

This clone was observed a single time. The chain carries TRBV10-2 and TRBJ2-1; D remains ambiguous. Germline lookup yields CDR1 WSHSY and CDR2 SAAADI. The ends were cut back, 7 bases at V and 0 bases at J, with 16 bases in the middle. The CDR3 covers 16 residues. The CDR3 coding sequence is TGCGCCAGCACGAGGAGAGTTCAACCCTCCTACAATGAGCAGTTCTTC. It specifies CASTRRVQPSYNEQFF.

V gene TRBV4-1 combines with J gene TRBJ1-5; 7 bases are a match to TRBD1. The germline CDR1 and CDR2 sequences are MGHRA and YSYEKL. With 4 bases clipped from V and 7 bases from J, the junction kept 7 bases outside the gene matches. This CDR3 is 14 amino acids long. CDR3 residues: CASSRARGRQPQHF. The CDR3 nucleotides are TGCGCCAGCAGCCGCGCCAGGGGGAGGCAGCCCCAGCATTTT.

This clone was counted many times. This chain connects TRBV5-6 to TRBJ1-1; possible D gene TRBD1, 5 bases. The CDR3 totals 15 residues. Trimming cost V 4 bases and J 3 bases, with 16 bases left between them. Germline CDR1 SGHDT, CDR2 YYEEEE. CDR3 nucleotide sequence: TGTGCCAGCAGCCTTCGAGTGGGGGGGTACACTGAAGCTTTCTTT. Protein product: CASSLRVGGYTEAFF.

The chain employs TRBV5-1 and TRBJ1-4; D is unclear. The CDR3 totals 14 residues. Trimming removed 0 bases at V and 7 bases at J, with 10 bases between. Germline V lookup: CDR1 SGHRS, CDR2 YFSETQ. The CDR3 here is CASSLDGRGEKLFF. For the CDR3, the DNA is TGCGCCAGCAGCTTGGACGGGAGAGGTGAAAAACTGTTTTTT.

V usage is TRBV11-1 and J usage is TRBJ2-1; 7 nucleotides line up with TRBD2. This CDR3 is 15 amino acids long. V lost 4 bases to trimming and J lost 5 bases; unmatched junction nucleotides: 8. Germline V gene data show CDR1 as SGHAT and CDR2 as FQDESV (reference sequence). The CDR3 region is CASSSKRGPNNEQFF. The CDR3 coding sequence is TGTGCCAGCAGCTCCAAGCGGGGTCCCAACAATGAGCAGTTCTTC.

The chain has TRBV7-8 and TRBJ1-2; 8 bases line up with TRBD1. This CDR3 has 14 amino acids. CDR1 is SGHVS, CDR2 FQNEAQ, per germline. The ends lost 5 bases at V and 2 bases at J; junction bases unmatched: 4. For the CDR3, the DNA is TGTGCCAGCAGCGTACAGGGGGGGAACTATGGCTACACCTTC. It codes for CASSVQGGNYGYTF.

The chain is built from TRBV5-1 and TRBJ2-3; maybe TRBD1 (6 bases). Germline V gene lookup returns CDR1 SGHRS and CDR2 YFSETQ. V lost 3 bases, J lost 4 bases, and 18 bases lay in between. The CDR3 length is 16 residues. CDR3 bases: TGCGCCAGCAGCTGGTCCGGGACACTAGGGGCAGATACGCAGTATTTT. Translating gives CASSWSGTLGADTQYF. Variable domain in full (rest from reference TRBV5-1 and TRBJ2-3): KAGVTQTPRYLIKTRGQQVTLSCSPISGHRSVSWYQQTPGQGLQFLFEYFSETQRNKGNFPGRFSGRQFSNSRSEMNVSTLELGDSALYLCASSWSGTLGADTQYFGPGTRLTVL.

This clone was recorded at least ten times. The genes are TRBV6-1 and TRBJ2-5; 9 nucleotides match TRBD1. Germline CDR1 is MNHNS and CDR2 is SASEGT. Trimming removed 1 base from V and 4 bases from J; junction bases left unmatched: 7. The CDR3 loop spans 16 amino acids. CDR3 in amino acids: CASSEDPWTGAETQYF. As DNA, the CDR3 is TGTGCCAGCAGTGAAGACCCCTGGACAGGGGCAGAGACCCAGTACTTC.